Below are 6 T cell receptor beta chains sequenced from a single sample in a study of T cells of healthy individuals. TCRdb ran MiXCR on the 5' RACE reads and lists one entry per CDR3 protein. Seen here are just over 40,000 distinct CDR3 sequences, about 4.2% observed once, and the top ten hold 9.2%. The receptors derive from a human donor in good health.

This clonotype came up many times. The DNA of the CDR3 is TGCGCCAGCAGTGAGTCATTGGGGCGCTCTGAAGCTTTCTTT. It codes for CASSESLGRSEAFF. This sequence joins TRBV10-1 and TRBJ1-1; D might be TRBD1 (5 bases). Germline CDR1 reads WNHNN; CDR2 reads SYGVQD (reference sequence). The CDR3 covers 14 residues. The V and J ends lost 0 bases and 6 bases respectively, with 11 bases between them.

Notes on this clonotype: In this CDR3 the conserved last residue, phenylalanine or tryptophan, is missing, so a read error is likely. V and J are TRBV7-2 and TRBJ2-5, with D possibly matching TRBD2 (6 bases). Germline CDR1 and CDR2: SGHTA and FQGNSA. V was trimmed by 2 bases and J by 2 bases, leaving 9 bases between them. This CDR3 has 14 amino acids. CDR3: CASSLRGAQETQYY. Written as DNA, the CDR3 is TGTGCCAGCAGCTTACGCGGGGCGCAAGAGACCCAGTACTAC.

This chain connects TRBV6-5 to TRBJ2-7; 8 positions agree with TRBD2. V shed 7 bases and J 4 bases; nucleotides not matched to a gene: 12. The CDR3 has 15 amino acids. Germline CDR1 MNHEY, CDR2 SVGAGI. CDR3 amino acids: CASKFSREGFYEQYF. The CDR3 DNA follows: TGTGCCAGCAAGTTTAGTCGGGAGGGCTTTTACGAGCAGTACTTC.

This clonotype was recorded at least ten times. The gene calls are TRBV20-1 and TRBJ2-5; tentatively, D is TRBD1 (5 bases). CDR3 length equals 14 residues. The V and J ends lost 0 bases and 1 base respectively, with 9 bases between them. Germline assignment: CDR1 DFQATT and CDR2 SNEGSKA (reference sequence). The CDR3, as DNA: TGCAGTGCTAGAGATGGGGCAGTCCAAGAGACCCAGTACTTC. Its translation is CSARDGAVQETQYF.

There are a few counts of this clonotype. The gene calls are TRBV11-3 and TRBJ2-6; TRBD1 is a possible D gene (5 bases). Between the trimmed V and J ends, which lost 1 base and 2 bases, there was a span of 12 bases. This CDR3 is built from 17 residues. Looked up from germline, CDR1 is SGHNT and CDR2 is YENEEA. CDR3 sequence: CASSLAFDRAGANVLTF. CDR3 in DNA: TGTGCCAGCAGCTTAGCCTTCGACAGAGCTGGGGCCAACGTCCTGACTTTC.

This clonotype was recorded at least ten times. V gene TRBV11-1 combines with J gene TRBJ2-1; 9 bases map to TRBD2. The V segment lost 0 bases and the J segment 6 bases; nucleotides outside the gene matches: 3. This CDR3 comprises 15 residues. Germline values: CDR1 SGHAT, CDR2 FQDESV (reference sequence). The DNA of the CDR3 is TGTGCCAGCAGCTTAGCGCGCGGGAGGGGCAATGAGCAGTTCTTC. It yields the protein CASSLARGRGNEQFF. The whole variable domain, filled in from reference TRBV11-1 and TRBJ2-1, reads EAEVAQSPRYKITEKSQAVAFWCDPISGHATLYWYRQILGQGPELLVQFQDESVVDDSQLPKDRFSAERLKGVDSTLKIQPAELGDSAMYLCASSLARGRGNEQFFGPGTRLTVL.